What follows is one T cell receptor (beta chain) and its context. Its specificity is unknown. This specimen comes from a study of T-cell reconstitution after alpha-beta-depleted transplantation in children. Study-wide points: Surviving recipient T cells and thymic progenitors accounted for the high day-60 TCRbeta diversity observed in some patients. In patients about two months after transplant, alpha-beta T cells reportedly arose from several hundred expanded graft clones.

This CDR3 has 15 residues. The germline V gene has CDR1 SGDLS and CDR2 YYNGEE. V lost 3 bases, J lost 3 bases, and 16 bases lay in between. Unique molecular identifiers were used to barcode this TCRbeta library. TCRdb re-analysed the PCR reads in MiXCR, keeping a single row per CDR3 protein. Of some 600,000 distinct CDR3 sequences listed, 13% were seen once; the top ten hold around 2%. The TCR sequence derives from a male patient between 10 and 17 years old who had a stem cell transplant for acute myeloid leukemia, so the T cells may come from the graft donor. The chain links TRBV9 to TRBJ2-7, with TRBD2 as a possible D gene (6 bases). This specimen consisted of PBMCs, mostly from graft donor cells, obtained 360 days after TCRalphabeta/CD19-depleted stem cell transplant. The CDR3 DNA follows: TGTGCCAGCAGCGCGAGACTAGAGGGGATCTACGAGCAGTACTTC. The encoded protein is CASSARLEGIYEQYF.